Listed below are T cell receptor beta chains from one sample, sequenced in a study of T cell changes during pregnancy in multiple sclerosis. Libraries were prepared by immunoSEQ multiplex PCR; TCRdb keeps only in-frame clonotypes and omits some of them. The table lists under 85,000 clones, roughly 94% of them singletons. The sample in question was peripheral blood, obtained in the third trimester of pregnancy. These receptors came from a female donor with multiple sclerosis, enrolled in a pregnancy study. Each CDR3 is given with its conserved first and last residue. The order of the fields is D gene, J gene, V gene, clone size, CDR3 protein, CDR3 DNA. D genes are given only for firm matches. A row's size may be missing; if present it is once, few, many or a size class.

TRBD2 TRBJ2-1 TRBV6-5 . CASRGLAGYSEQFF TGTGCCAGCAGAGGACTAGCGGGGTACAGTGAGCAGTTCTTC
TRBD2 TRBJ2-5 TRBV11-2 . CASSLARTSLDETQYF TGTGCCAGCAGCTTAGCCAGGACTAGCCTTGATGAGACCCAGTACTTC
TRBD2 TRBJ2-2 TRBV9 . CASSGGGSTGELFF TGTGCCAGCAGCGGGGGGGGGAGCACCGGGGAGCTGTTTTTT
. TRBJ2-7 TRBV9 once CASSVAPGAYEQYF TGTGCCAGCAGCGTAGCGCCAGGGGCGTATGAGCAGTACTTC
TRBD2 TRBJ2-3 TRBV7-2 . CASSLIGSSGGAFTDTQYF TGTGCCAGCAGCTTAATTGGGTCTAGCGGGGGCGCCTTCACAGATACGCAGTATTTT
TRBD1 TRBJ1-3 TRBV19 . CASSRQGLMSGNTIYF TGTGCCAGTAGTCGACAGGGGTTGATGTCCGGAAACACCATATATTTT
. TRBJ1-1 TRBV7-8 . CASSSRTVLNTEAFF TGTGCCAGCAGCTCCAGGACTGTCCTGAACACTGAAGCTTTCTTT
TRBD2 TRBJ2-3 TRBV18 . CASSLAGGTDTQYF TGTGCCAGCTCACTAGCGGGGGGCACAGATACGCAGTATTTT
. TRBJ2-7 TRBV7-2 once CASSPSGNEQYF TGTGCCAGCAGCCCGTCGGGTAACGAGCAGTACTTC
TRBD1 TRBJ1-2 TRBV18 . CASSPTGATNYGYTF TGTGCCAGCTCACCGACAGGGGCAACTAACTATGGCTACACCTTC
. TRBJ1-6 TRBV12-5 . CASGSTENNSPLHF TGTGCTAGTGGTTCGACAGAAAATAATTCACCCCTCCACTTT
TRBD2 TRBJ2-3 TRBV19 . CASSAGTSGHTDTQYF TGTGCCAGTAGTGCCGGGACTAGCGGACACACAGATACGCAGTATTTT
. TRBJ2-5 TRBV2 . CASIESRQETQYF TGTGCCAGCATCGAGAGTAGACAAGAGACCCAGTACTTC
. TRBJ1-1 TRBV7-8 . CASQRGSGAEAFF TGTGCCAGTCAACGGGGGTCTGGGGCTGAAGCTTTCTTT
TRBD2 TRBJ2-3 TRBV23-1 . CASSLVAGCRTDTQYF TGCGCCAGCAGTCTAGTAGCGGGGTGCCGCACAGATACGCAGTATTTT
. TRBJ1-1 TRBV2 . CASRQGPEAFF TGTGCCAGCAGACAGGGTCCTGAAGCTTTCTTT
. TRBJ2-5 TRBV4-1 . CASSQEGGTGQETQYF TGCGCCAGCAGCCAAGAGGGGGGGACAGGCCAGGAGACCCAGTACTTC
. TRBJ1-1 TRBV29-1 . CSVPPRGTEAFF TGCAGCGTTCCTCCCCGGGGGACTGAAGCTTTCTTT
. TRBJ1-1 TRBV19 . CASSIDIWQRIKAFF TGTGCCAGTAGTATAGATATTTGGCAGCGTATAAAAGCTTTCTTT
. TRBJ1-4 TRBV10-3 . CATGGATNEKLFF TGTGCCACCGGGGGTGCAACTAATGAAAAACTGTTTTTT
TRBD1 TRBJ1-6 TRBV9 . CASSVQGAGAYNSPLHF TGTGCCAGCAGCGTACAGGGGGCGGGAGCCTACAATTCACCCCTCCACTTT
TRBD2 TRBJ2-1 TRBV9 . CASSPLAGYNEQFF TGTGCCAGCAGTCCACTAGCGGGGTACAATGAGCAGTTCTTC
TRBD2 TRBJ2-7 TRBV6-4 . CASSPTGLGGAVEQYF TGTGCCAGCAGCCCAACTGGTCTCGGGGGGGCGGTCGAGCAGTACTTC
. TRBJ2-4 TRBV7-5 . CVRSLAGRGGGKNIQYF TGTGTCAGAAGCTTAGCGGGGAGGGGAGGCGGCAAAAACATTCAGTACTTC
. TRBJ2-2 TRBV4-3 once CASSQARTEPNTGELFF TGCGCCAGCAGCCAAGCGAGGACAGAACCGAACACCGGGGAGCTGTTTTTT
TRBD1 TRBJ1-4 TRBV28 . CASSFAGGPRNEKLFF TGTGCCAGCAGTTTTGCAGGGGGCCCCCGTAATGAAAAACTGTTTTTT
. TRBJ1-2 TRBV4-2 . CASSFDRNYGYTF TGTGCCAGCAGCTTCGACAGGAACTATGGCTACACCTTC
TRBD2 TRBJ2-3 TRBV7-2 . CASSPLPGGITDTQYF TGTGCCAGCAGCCCCTTGCCGGGGGGAATCACAGATACGCAGTATTTT
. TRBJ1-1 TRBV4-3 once CASSQDGRGPMNTEAFF TGCGCCAGCAGCCAAGATGGCAGGGGCCCCATGAACACTGAAGCTTTCTTT
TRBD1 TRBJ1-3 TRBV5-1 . CASSLGLNLGQGSVGNTIYF TGCGCCAGCAGCTTGGGGTTAAATTTGGGACAGGGATCGGTTGGAAACACCATATATTTT
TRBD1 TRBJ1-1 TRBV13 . CASSFSPGGASLNTEAFF TGTGCCAGCAGCTTTTCCCCAGGGGGCGCATCCCTGAACACTGAAGCTTTCTTT
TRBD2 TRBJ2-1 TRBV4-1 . CASSQEGLAGTSYNEQFF TGCGCCAGCAGCCAAGAAGGACTAGCGGGGACTTCCTACAATGAGCAGTTCTTC
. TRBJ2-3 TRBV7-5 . CVRRPNRTDTQYF TGTGTCAGAAGACCAAACAGGACAGATACGCAGTATTTT
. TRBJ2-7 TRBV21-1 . CASSKDRGQDEQYF TGTGCCAGCAGCAAAGACAGGGGGCAAGACGAGCAGTACTTC
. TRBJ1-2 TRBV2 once CASSKRVAGYTF TGTGCCAGCAGTAAACGGGTAGCTGGCTACACCTTC
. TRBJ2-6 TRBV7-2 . CASTTGASGANVLTF TGTGCCAGCACCACAGGTGCGTCTGGGGCCAACGTCCTGACTTTC
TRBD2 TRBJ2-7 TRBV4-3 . CASSRMISGGADSYEQYF TGCGCCAGCAGCCGAATGATTAGCGGGGGGGCCGATAGCTACGAGCAGTACTTC
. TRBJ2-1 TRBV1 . CTSSQIRLRRGPYNEQFF TGCACCAGCAGCCAAATTAGATTGCGGCGGGGGCCCTACAATGAGCAGTTCTTC
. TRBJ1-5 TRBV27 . CAAKAVGSNQPQHF TGTGCCGCGAAGGCGGTGGGTAGCAATCAGCCCCAGCATTTT
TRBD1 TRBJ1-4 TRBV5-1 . CASSLQGRSNEKLFF TGCGCCAGCAGCTTACAGGGGAGATCTAATGAAAAACTGTTTTTT